The 14 T cell receptor beta chains reported below all come from one sample, sequenced in a study of vaccination and CD4 T cells after COVID-19. What these receptors recognize is not known. Treatment defined: approximately 11-day PBMC culture with coronavirus spike peptide pools or control peptides (ViraFEST assay). CD4+ T cells that came from the unexposed donor were collected before the COVID-19 pandemic (2011-2018). Sequencing of the DNA from cultured CD4+ T cells was carried out with the Oncomine TCR Beta short-read assay. MiXCR, run by TCRdb on the PCR reads, gives a single entry per CDR3 protein. The table records about 8,900 distinct CDR3 sequences, about 50% of them present only once. Sequencing was carried out using CD4+ T cells from blood, cultured in vitro. The source is a human donor in good health.

There are a few counts of this clonotype. The chain links TRBV20-1 to TRBJ1-2; D is unresolved. V lost 4 bases to trimming and J lost 6 bases, with 12 bases between them. There are 12 residues in the CDR3. The germline V gene encodes CDR1 DFQATT and CDR2 SNEGSKA (reference sequence). CDR3 residues: CSANPGSDGYTF. DNA for the CDR3: TGCAGTGCTAATCCCGGGTCGGATGGCTACACCTTC.

V usage is TRBV28 and J usage is TRBJ1-5; TRBD1 might be the D (5 bases). This CDR3 is 12 amino acids long. Per the germline V gene, CDR1 is MDHEN and CDR2 is SYDVKM. Trimming cost V 5 bases and J 7 bases, with 9 bases left between them. CDR3 in DNA: TGTGCCAGCAGTACCCGACAGCAGCCCCAGCATTTT. Translated, it gives CASSTRQQPQHF.

V is TRBV14 and J is TRBJ2-5; 11 bases align to TRBD2. CDR3 size: 17 residues. Germline V gene lookup returns CDR1 SGHDN and CDR2 FVKESK. Germline trimming cut 0 bases from V and 6 bases from J; bases unmatched to any gene: 9. CDR3 residues: CASSQDSTSGSRKTQYF. The CDR3 coding sequence is TGTGCCAGCAGCCAAGATTCAACTAGCGGGAGTAGGAAGACCCAGTACTTC.

This chain's CDR3 is CASSTGTVMDQPQHF. CDR3 DNA: TGTGCCAGCAGCACCGGGACAGTGATGGATCAGCCCCAGCATTTT. V and J are TRBV7-9 and TRBJ1-5, with 7 bases fitting TRBD1. J lost 5 bases, V lost 5 bases, and 9 bases had no gene match. The CDR3 has 15 amino acids. In germline, CDR1 is SEHNR, CDR2 FQNEAQ (reference sequence).

The V and J genes are TRBV7-9 and TRBJ2-3; 7 nucleotides match TRBD1. The J segment lost 2 bases and the V segment lost 8 bases, leaving 7 bases of the junction unmatched. This CDR3 comprises 14 residues. The V gene's germline CDR1 is SEHNR and CDR2 FQNEAQ (reference sequence). The CDR3 loop is CASGRTGDTDTQYF. CDR3 in DNA: TGTGCCAGCGGGCGGACAGGAGACACAGATACGCAGTATTTT.

This clonotype was detected a few times. The chain employs TRBV7-8 and TRBJ2-1; D is perhaps TRBD1 (5 bases). The germline gives CDR1 SGHVS, CDR2 FQNEAQ. V gave up 5 bases and J gave up 7 bases, with 15 bases separating them. This CDR3 is built from 14 residues. CDR3 residues: CASSPRASSNEQFF. CDR3 coding DNA: TGTGCCAGCAGCCCCAGGGCCAGCTCGAATGAGCAGTTCTTC.

The chain recombines TRBV2 with TRBJ1-5, with D uncertain. Germline V gene data show CDR1 as SNHLY and CDR2 as FYNNEI. The CDR3 contains 15 residues. Trimming removed 0 bases at V and 7 bases at J, with 13 bases between. For the CDR3, the DNA is TGTGCCAGCAGTGAAGCAGGGTTTAAGGTGCAGCCCCAGCATTTT. Protein: CASSEAGFKVQPQHF.

This clonotype was observed a handful of times. The chain has TRBV7-8 and TRBJ2-7, with 7 nucleotides matching TRBD2. This CDR3 contains 13 residues. J lost 3 bases, V lost 3 bases, and 2 bases had no gene match. Germline values: CDR1 SGHVS, CDR2 FQNEAQ. CDR3 coding DNA: TGTGCCAGCAGCTTTCGGACTAGCTACGAGCAGTACTTC. It translates to CASSFRTSYEQYF.

The rearrangement uses TRBV28 and TRBJ1-2; maybe TRBD1 (6 bases). V lost 7 bases, J lost 4 bases, and 13 bases lay in between. Germline assignment: CDR1 MDHEN and CDR2 SYDVKM. The CDR3 spans 13 residues. The CDR3 DNA is TGTGCCAGCACCCACAGGGTCGGCTATGGCTACACCTTC. Its protein product is CASTHRVGYGYTF.

V gene TRBV6-1 combines with J gene TRBJ2-7; D is unclear. The germline gives CDR1 MNHNS, CDR2 SASEGT. Trimming removed 7 bases from V and 1 base from J, with 5 bases in between. The CDR3 covers 11 residues. CDR3: CASTLSYEQYF. DNA of the CDR3: TGTGCCAGCACCCTGTCCTACGAGCAGTACTTC.

This chain uses TRBV6-1 with TRBJ1-5, with 7 bases aligning to TRBD1. The CDR3 is 15 amino acids. Germline loops: CDR1 MNHNS, CDR2 SASEGT. V shed 10 bases and J 2 bases; nucleotides not matched to a gene: 11. The CDR3 spells CAIRQGTVGNQPQHF. Here the CDR3 DNA reads TGTGCCATCAGACAGGGAACGGTGGGCAATCAGCCCCAGCATTTT.

This chain links TRBV10-3 with TRBJ1-6; a possible D gene is TRBD1 (5 bases). CDR3 length: 13 amino acids. Trimming took 8 bases from V and 5 from J, leaving 10 bases between them. Germline-derived CDR1 and CDR2 are ENHRY and SYGVKD. The CDR3: CAIGTLNNSPLHF. CDR3 DNA sequence: TGTGCCATCGGGACTCTAAATAATTCACCCCTCCACTTT.

This clonotype was seen a handful of times. The chain couples TRBV27 to TRBJ1-3; tentative D call: TRBD1 (5 bases). The CDR3 consists of 14 residues. Germline V lookup: CDR1 MNHEY, CDR2 SMNVEV (reference sequence). V was trimmed by 8 bases and J by 0 bases, leaving 11 bases between them. As DNA, the CDR3 is TGTGCCAGCGCTAGGGACCACTCTGGAAACACCATATATTTT. It codes for CASARDHSGNTIYF.

The chain recombines TRBV9 with TRBJ1-2, with TRBD1 as a possible D gene (6 bases). With 3 bases removed from V and 4 bases from J, the gap between germline ends came to 10 bases. CDR3 length: 13 residues. Germline CDR1 is SGDLS and CDR2 is YYNGEE. The CDR3, as DNA: TGTGCCAGCAGCGACAGGGCCGGCTATGGCTACACCTTC. Its protein product is CASSDRAGYGYTF.